This TCR beta chain was identified during a study of spatial heterogeneity in lung cancer. Findings of the study overall: Counts that tracked tumor mutation counts were those of expanded intratumoral alpha and beta TCRs.

TCRdb called the 5' RACE reads again in MiXCR, with one record for every CDR3 protein. Here the sample spans around 20,000 distinct CDR3 sequences, approximately 2.5% being singletons. Noted time point: sample taken at primary tumor resection. Between the trimmed V and J ends, which lost 1 base and 8 bases, there was a span of 13 bases. The CDR3 extends over 14 amino acids. The germline V gene encodes CDR1 SGHDN and CDR2 FVKESK. This clonotype was seen many times. The antigen is undetermined. Source: lung tumor tissue, taken at surgery. The receptor's source is a male donor with early-stage non-small cell lung cancer. The chain combines TRBV14 with TRBJ2-3, with D perhaps matching TRBD1 (6 bases). CDR3 protein: CASSQVRGTPTQYF. The CDR3 DNA sequence: TGTGCCAGCAGCCAAGTGAGAGGGACACCTACGCAGTATTTT.